This T cell receptor (beta chain) was identified during a study of vaccination effects on CD4 cells after COVID-19 (dated by TCRdb to between 2021 and 2024). Regarding the complete study: To identify antigen-specific CD4+ T cell clonotypes by their expansion, the ViraFEST assay first stimulated PBMC with viral peptide pools and then applied TCR sequencing. Each participant received two doses of an mRNA SARS-CoV-2 vaccine, either BNT162b2 or mRNA-1273. Under 2.5 million PBMC per well were cultured with approximately 10 ug/ml peptides in IMDM containing approximately 4.7% human AB serum, about 10 IU/ml IL-2 and gentamicin. SARS-CoV-2 spike-specific CD4+ TCR repertoires from before and after mRNA vaccination were compared in COVID-19 convalescent patients and in infection-naive vaccine recipients. A total of 10 COVID-19 convalescent patients and a handful of SARS-CoV-2-naive healthy vaccine recipients were included in the full study. Cultures from other donors in the study were sequenced with the Oncomine TCR Beta short-read assay on an Illumina iSeq 100.

Library creation used the immunoSEQ multiplex PCR assay. DNA from the cultured, isolated CD4+ T cells was subjected to TCR beta CDR3 sequencing. Per the source publication's procedure: Non-productive TCR sequences were removed and reads were trimmed to the CDR3 region, keeping CDR3s of at least 7 amino acids. Antigen-specific clonotypes were identified using the MANAFEST web app by comparison of expansion in peptide wells against reference cultures. To count as positive, a clone had to show expansion at FDR<0.05 compared with the reference and with all other wells, an odds ratio above 5, and a frequency above 0.1% in two replicate wells. A clonotype was called cross-reactive if it was significantly expanded both in SARS-CoV-2 spike wells and in at least one common cold coronavirus spike condition. CDR3 similarity was assessed by Levenshtein distance with the stringdist R package, and unrooted trees were built with ape in R 3.6.1. TCRdb retrieved this table from immuneACCESS and kept in-frame rearrangements only. Not all clones are present; in checked studies, unresolved V genes account for under half, and no reason is known for the remainder. V and J calls and clone size are copied from that table; D and trimming were computed from the DNA. The sample table records fewer than 40,000 clones; 55% to 80% of these occur just once. Around 3.8% of the sample rests with the top ten.

The paper as a whole reports these results and caveats: In healthy vaccine recipients, vaccine-induced clones were almost all SARS-CoV-2 mono-reactive, with only 1 of 255 cross-reactive with common cold coronaviruses. At late post-vaccination timepoints, both infection-induced and vaccine-induced clones showed marked clonal contraction, consistent with waning T cell responses. Only a small number of convalescent patients were included, and no early post-infection timepoints were available, which limited the study.

Trimming removed 3 bases from V and 1 base from J, leaving 9 bases between the germline ends. From its cysteine to its phenylalanine, the CDR3 spans 14 amino acids. The only DNA kept is the CDR3, 42 bases in frame from the first base. As encoded in the germline V gene (reference sequence), CDR1 is LGHDT while CDR2 is YNNKEL. Remarks on this clone: Its recognized antigen is unknown. No much larger clonotype is one base removed from it; base qualities were not supplied.

After 10 days of culture, CD4+ T cells were isolated with the EasySep CD4+ T cell isolation kit. Healthy vaccine recipients had no prior SARS-CoV-2 infection, confirmed by negative nucleocapsid antibodies before and after vaccination. On days 3 and 7, half of the culture medium was replaced with fresh IL-2-containing medium. Unless noted otherwise, every peptide stimulation condition was cultured in triplicate wells. Using Ficoll-Paque Plus gradient centrifugation, PBMC were separated from whole blood and then either used fresh or cryopreserved at -140C. The QIAamp micro DNA kit was used to extract genomic DNA from the cultured CD4+ T cells.

This sample comprised CD4+ T cells from PBMCs cultured without peptide, obtained before COVID-19 vaccination. The V gene is TRBV3-1 (or the pseudogene TRBV3-2) and the J gene is TRBJ1-1; a weak D assignment points to TRBD1 (6 bases agree). This TCR was sampled from a human donor who received a COVID-19 vaccine. The nucleotide sequence reads as follows: TGTGCCAGCAGCCATTCGGACAGGAACACTGAAGCTTTCTTT. It codes for CASSHSDRNTEAFF.